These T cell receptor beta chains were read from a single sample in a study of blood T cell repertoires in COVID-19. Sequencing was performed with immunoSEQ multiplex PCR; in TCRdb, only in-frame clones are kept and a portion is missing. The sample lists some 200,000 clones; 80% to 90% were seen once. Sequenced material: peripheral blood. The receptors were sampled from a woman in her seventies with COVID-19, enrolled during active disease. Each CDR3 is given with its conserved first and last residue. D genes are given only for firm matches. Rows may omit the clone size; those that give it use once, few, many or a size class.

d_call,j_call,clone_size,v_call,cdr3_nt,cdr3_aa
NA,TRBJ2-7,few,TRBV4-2,TGTGCCAGCAGCCAAGAGATGAAGGGGTCTAAGTACTTC,CASSQEMKGSKYF
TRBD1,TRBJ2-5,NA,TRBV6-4,TGTGCCAGCAGTGACTCCAGGACAGGGGGCGGTGAGACCCAGTACTTC,CASSDSRTGGGETQYF
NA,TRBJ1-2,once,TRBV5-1,TGCGCCAGCAGCTTGGCCTGGGACATCGCAGCTAACTATGGCTACACCTTC,CASSLAWDIAANYGYTF
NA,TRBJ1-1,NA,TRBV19,TGTGCCAGTAGCCCGGGGGGGGCTGAAGCTTTCTTT,CASSPGGAEAFF
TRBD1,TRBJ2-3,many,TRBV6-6,TGTGCCAGCAGTTACGGGGGACAGGGAACAGATACGCAGTATTTT,CASSYGGQGTDTQYF
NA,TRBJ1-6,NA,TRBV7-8,TGTGCCAGCAGATCCGGCGGGTCCTATAATTCACCCCTCCACTTT,CASRSGGSYNSPLHF
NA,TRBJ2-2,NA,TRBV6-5,TGTGCCAGCATGCGGAGGGAGTCGGTCACCGGGGAGCTGTTTTTT,CASMRRESVTGELFF
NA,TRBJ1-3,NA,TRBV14,TGTGCCAGCAGCCAAGCAGGGTCTGGAAACACCATATATTTT,CASSQAGSGNTIYF
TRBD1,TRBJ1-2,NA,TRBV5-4,TGTGCCAGCAGCTTGGTGGGGCAGGGGGCTCACTATGGCTACACCTTC,CASSLVGQGAHYGYTF
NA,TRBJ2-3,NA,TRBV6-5,TGTGCCAGCAGTTTGGGTTTGACGGGTAGCACAGATACGCAGTATTTT,CASSLGLTGSTDTQYF
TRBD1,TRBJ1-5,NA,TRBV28,TGTGCCAGCAGTTCAGGGGGCCGCAATCAGCCCCAGCATTTT,CASSSGGRNQPQHF
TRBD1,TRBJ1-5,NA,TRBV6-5,TGTGCCAGCAGCGACAGGGATCTTCAGCCCCAGCATTTT,CASSDRDLQPQHF
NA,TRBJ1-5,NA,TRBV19,TGTGCCAGTAGTATTGCGGGCAATCAGCCCCAGCATTTT,CASSIAGNQPQHF
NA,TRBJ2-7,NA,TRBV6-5,TGTGCCACCGTGGGCAGTTACGAGCAGTACTTC,CATVGSYEQYF
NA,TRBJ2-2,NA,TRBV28,TGTGCCAGCAGTTTACAGGGCAGAAAGAACACCGGGGAGCTGTTTTTT,CASSLQGRKNTGELFF
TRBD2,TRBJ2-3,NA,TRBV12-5,TGTGCTAGTGGTAGCCCACTAGCGGGAGAAGTAGGTACGCAGTATTTT,CASGSPLAGEVGTQYF
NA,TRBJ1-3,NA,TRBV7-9,TGTGCCAGCAGCTTCGACCGACAGGTTCAATCTGGAAACACCATATATTTT,CASSFDRQVQSGNTIYF
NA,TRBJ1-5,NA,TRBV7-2,TGTGCCAGCAGCCTACTATATAGCAATCAGCCCCAGCATTTT,CASSLLYSNQPQHF
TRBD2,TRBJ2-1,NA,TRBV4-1,TGCGCCAGCAGCCGTCAAGGGACTAGCGGGACAAATGAGCAGTTCTTC,CASSRQGTSGTNEQFF
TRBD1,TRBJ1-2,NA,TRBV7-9,TGTGCCAGCAGCTTGCCAACGACAGGGGGCAGGTATGGCTACACCTTC,CASSLPTTGGRYGYTF
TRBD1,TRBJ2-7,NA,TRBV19,TGTGCCAGTAGTACGGACAGGGGCGCCTTCTACGAGCAGTACTTC,CASSTDRGAFYEQYF
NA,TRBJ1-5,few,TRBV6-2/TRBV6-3,TGTGCCAGCAGTTACTCGGACACAGTCATCGCGCCCCAGCATTTT,CASSYSDTVIAPQHF
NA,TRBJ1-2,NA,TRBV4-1,TGCGCCAGCAGCCACTTTAACAGGGAACTAAATGGCTACACCTTC,CASSHFNRELNGYTF
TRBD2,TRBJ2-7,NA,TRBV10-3,TGTGCCACCCGACGGACTAGCTCCTACGAGCAGTACTTC,CATRRTSSYEQYF
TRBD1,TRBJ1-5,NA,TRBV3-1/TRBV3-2,TGTGCCAGCAGCTCGGGACAGATGGGCAATCAGCCCCAGCATTTT,CASSSGQMGNQPQHF
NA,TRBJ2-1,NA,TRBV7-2,TGTGCCAGCAGCCCCCAAGTCAGGGGTGAGCAGTTCTTC,CASSPQVRGEQFF
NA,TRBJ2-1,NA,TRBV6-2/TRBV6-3,TGTGCCAGCAGTTACACTCTGACTAGTAAGGGTAGGGACGGTGAGCAGTTCTTC,CASSYTLTSKGRDGEQFF
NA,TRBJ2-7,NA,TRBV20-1,TGCAGTGCTAGTCCCTGGCAGGGCGCCTACGAGCAGTACTTC,CSASPWQGAYEQYF
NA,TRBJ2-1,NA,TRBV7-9,TGTGCCAGCAGTAGAGCGGGTGCGTACAATGAGCAGTTCTTC,CASSRAGAYNEQFF
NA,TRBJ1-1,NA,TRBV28,TGTGCCAGCAGTTTGGTGAGGAGCACTGAAGCTTTCTTT,CASSLVRSTEAFF
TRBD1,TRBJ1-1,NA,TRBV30,TGTGCCTGGCGATACCGGGACAGGACCAACACTGAAGCTTTCTTT,CAWRYRDRTNTEAFF
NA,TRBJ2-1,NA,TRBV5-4,TGTGCCAGCAGCTTGGCCGGGTCTGATTTCAATGAGCAGTTCTTC,CASSLAGSDFNEQFF
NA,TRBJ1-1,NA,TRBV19,TGTGCCAGTAGTTTGAGGTGGGGGGACACTGAAGCTTTCTTT,CASSLRWGDTEAFF
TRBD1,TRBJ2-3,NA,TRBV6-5,TGTGCCAGCAGTTCACCGGGACAGGGAAGAGATACGCAGTATTTT,CASSSPGQGRDTQYF
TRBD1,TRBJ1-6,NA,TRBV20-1,TGCAGTGCTAGTCAGGGGGGTAATTCACCCCTCCACTTT,CSASQGGNSPLHF
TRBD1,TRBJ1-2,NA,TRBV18,TGTGCCAGCTCACCCACTACCGGGACAGGAGCGCGCTATGGCTACACCTTC,CASSPTTGTGARYGYTF
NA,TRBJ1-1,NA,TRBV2,TGTGCCAGCAGTGTGGGGGATAGCGGCACTGAAGCTTTCTTT,CASSVGDSGTEAFF
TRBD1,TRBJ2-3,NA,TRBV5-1,TGCGCCAGCAGAAAGGGACAGGTTGGCACAGATACGCAGTATTTT,CASRKGQVGTDTQYF
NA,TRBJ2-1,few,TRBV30,TGTGCCTGGAGTCCCTTAAGGGGAAATGAGCAGTTCTTC,CAWSPLRGNEQFF
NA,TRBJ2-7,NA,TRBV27,TGTGCCAGCAGTTTGAGGTTGTACCACGAGCAGTACTTC,CASSLRLYHEQYF
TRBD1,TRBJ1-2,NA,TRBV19,TGTGCCAGTAGGGATCCGGGACAGACTAACTATGGCTACACCTTC,CASRDPGQTNYGYTF
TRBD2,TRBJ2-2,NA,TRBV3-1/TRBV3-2,TGTGCCAGCAGCCAAGATGTAGGAGTAGCGGGAGGGCCGGAGACCGGGGAGCTGTTTTTT,CASSQDVGVAGGPETGELFF
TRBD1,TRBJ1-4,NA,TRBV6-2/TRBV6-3,TGTGCCAGCAGCCGGACAGGGTCGGGTGAAAAACTGTTTTTT,CASSRTGSGEKLFF
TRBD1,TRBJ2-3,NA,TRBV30,TGTGCCTGGCTAAGGACAGGGGTAGTAGATACGCAGTATTTT,CAWLRTGVVDTQYF
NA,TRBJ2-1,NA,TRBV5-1,TGCGCCAGCAGCTGGGTATCTAGCTCCTACAATGAGCAGTTCTTC,CASSWVSSSYNEQFF
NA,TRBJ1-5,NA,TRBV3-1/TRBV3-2,TGTGCCACATCGGGGGGGCTAAGGAATCAGCCCCAGCATTTT,CATSGGLRNQPQHF
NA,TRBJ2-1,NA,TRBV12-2,TGTGCAAGTCGCCCGAGACCTCCCGGGACAGGCCCAAATGAGCAGTTCTTC,CASRPRPPGTGPNEQFF
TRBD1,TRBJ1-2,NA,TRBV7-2,TGTGCCAGCAGCTTAGGACAGGGGATCGGCTACACCTTC,CASSLGQGIGYTF
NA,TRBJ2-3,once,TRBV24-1,TGTGCCACCAGTGATCACCGACAGGTCAGCACAGATACGCAGTATTTT,CATSDHRQVSTDTQYF
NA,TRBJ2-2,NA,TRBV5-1,TGCGCCAGCAGCTTTTTCCGTCTTAACACCGGGGAGCTGTTTTTT,CASSFFRLNTGELFF
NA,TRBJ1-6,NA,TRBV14,TGTGCCAGCAGCCACCCGACAGGCCAAGGTTCACCCCTCCACTTT,CASSHPTGQGSPLHF
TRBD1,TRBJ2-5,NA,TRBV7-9,TGTGCCAGCAGCTCACGATACCGGGACAGCCAAGAGACCCAGTACTTC,CASSSRYRDSQETQYF